This T cell receptor beta chain emerged from a study of control samples from healthy donors and cancer patients. The table lists this clone with a count of one. V was trimmed by 6 bases and J by 2 bases, leaving 10 bases between them. The CDR3 is made up of 13 amino acids. Germline CDR1 MRHNA, CDR2 SNTAGT. Libraries were prepared by immunoSEQ multiplex PCR; TCRdb keeps only in-frame clonotypes and omits some of them. This sample has about 63,000 clones, with 87% found just once. The receptor was derived from an older woman with lung cancer. The J gene is TRBJ1-1, the V gene TRBV6-4, with TRBD1 as a possible D gene (6 bases). Sequencing was done on a sample of PBMCs. CDR3 region: CASSAGANTEAFF. Here the CDR3 DNA reads TGTGCCAGCAGCGCGGGGGCCAACACTGAAGCTTTCTTT.